This T cell receptor (beta chain) is from a study of blood T cell repertoires in COVID-19. Study-level background: T cells, B-cell-depleted T cells, or PBMCs provided the cDNA or gDNA that served as material.

Germline assignment: CDR1 MNHEY and CDR2 SMNVEV (reference sequence). CDR3 length: 17 amino acids. J gave up 0 bases and V 2 bases, and 4 bases lay outside the gene matches. This clone was seen a few times. Original processing methods: It was from reference gene primer amplification that nucleated cell counts were estimated. Assay: immunoSEQ multiplex PCR; the TCRdb copy retains only in-frame clones and omits some. V and J calls plus clone size are reproduced from that table; the DNA served to infer D and trimming. The table has 280,000 or so clones, about 91% seen once; the top ten hold around 13%. The specimen sequenced was peripheral blood. The V call is TRBV27, the J call TRBJ1-6; TRBD1 matches 7 bases. The receptor was isolated from a woman aged 55-70 years with acute or convalescent COVID-19. The CDR3 here is CASSLLPGGSYNSPLHF. The CDR3 DNA sequence: TGTGCCAGCAGTTTACTCCCAGGGGGCTCCTATAATTCACCCCTCCACTTT.